This is a list of T cell receptor beta chains from one sample in a study of T cell responses to AZD1222 COVID-19 vaccine. Libraries were prepared by immunoSEQ multiplex PCR; TCRdb keeps only in-frame clonotypes and omits some of them. The sample lists around 120,000 clones, about 90% occurring once. The material sequenced was peripheral blood, taken on day 0 of AZD1222 vaccination. The receptors originated from an adult in good health. Both conserved end residues are part of each CDR3. A D gene is named only where the DNA matches it firmly.

TRBV12-3/TRBV12-4 | . | CASSKQGNQPQHF
TRBV5-1 | . | CASSEVPGRANTGELFF
TRBV18 | TRBD1 | CASSPDRGSSGNTIYF
TRBV12-3/TRBV12-4 | . | CASSSQDYNEQFF
TRBV9 | . | CASSGLAPTDTQYF
TRBV14 | . | CASRATNEKLFF
TRBV2 | . | CASTKNGDTLNEKLFF
TRBV19 | . | CASKLGGNEQFF
TRBV5-6 | . | CASSPSVRGPNSPLHF
TRBV5-4 | TRBD2 | CASSRGLAGGNNEQFF
TRBV7-7 | TRBD2 | CASRGASGATNTGELFF
TRBV28 | . | CASSFYQVYTEAFF
TRBV28 | TRBD1 | CASSFPGQGNPGYTF
TRBV2 | . | CASSAFYGGETQYF
TRBV5-4 | . | CASSLSGDDEKLFF
TRBV2 | TRBD2 | CASRRREGTDTQYF
TRBV6-5 | TRBD1 | CASSYGTGRNGYTF
TRBV14 | . | CASSSARNYGYTF
TRBV2 | . | CVRRGGDEKLFF
TRBV6-1 | . | CASSEALPGQGNTIYF
TRBV12-3/TRBV12-4 | . | CASSLDGKKLFF
TRBV18 | . | CASSPVPSPSDYEQYF
TRBV28 | TRBD1 | CARGIQGAYNSPLHF